These 26 T cell receptor beta chains came from one sample sequenced in a study of blood T cell repertoires in COVID-19. TCRdb keeps only in-frame clones here, not all; method: immunoSEQ multiplex PCR. The sample holds under 450,000 clones, approximately 91% seen once. Sequenced input: PBMCs or T cells enriched from blood (not recorded which). These receptors were collected from a woman in her thirties or forties who had been exposed to COVID-19.

This rearrangement joins TRBV30 to TRBJ1-1; D is perhaps TRBD1 (5 bases). Germline CDR1 reads GTSNPN; CDR2 reads SVGIG (reference sequence). The CDR3 is 12 amino acids. V dropped 4 bases and J dropped 5 bases, with 11 bases sitting between them. The CDR3 DNA follows: TGTGCCTGGAATAGGGGAGGGACTGAAGCTTTCTTT. Translating it yields CAWNRGGTEAFF.

The CDR3 DNA follows: TGTGCCAGCAGCTTAGTGCAGGGCGATCAGCCCCAGCATTTT. This sequence encodes CASSLVQGDQPQHF. V usage is TRBV7-2 and J usage is TRBJ1-5; TRBD1 might be the D (5 bases). V lost 1 base to trimming and J lost 5 bases, with 9 bases between them. This CDR3 spans 14 amino acids. CDR1 and CDR2 (germline): SGHTA, FQGNSA.

This clone was counted once. The chain links TRBV5-1 to TRBJ1-6; 9 positions agree with TRBD1. Germline assignment: CDR1 SGHRS and CDR2 YFSETQ. There are 15 residues in the CDR3. With 4 bases clipped from V and 9 bases from J, the junction kept 8 bases outside the gene matches. The CDR3 nucleotides are TGCGCCAGCAGCCCACAAGGGGACAGGGCTTCACCCCTCCACTTT. Translating it yields CASSPQGDRASPLHF.

The V gene is TRBV19, the J gene TRBJ1-3; D not resolved. The germline CDR1 and CDR2 sequences are LNHDA and SQIVND (reference sequence). CDR3 length: 13 residues. V shed 6 bases and J shed 7 bases, with 13 bases lying between them. The CDR3 nucleotides read TGTGCCAGTAGCTTTCCTCTCCGGAACACCATATATTTT. It translates to CASSFPLRNTIYF.

The rearrangement links TRBV27 to TRBJ2-7; D gene ambiguous. Trimming pared 3 bases from V and 6 bases from J, leaving 15 bases between. The CDR3 spans 14 residues. Germline V gene sequence: CDR1 MNHEY, CDR2 SMNVEV (reference sequence). The CDR3 sequence is CASSFQALSREQYF. CDR3 DNA sequence: TGTGCCAGCAGTTTCCAGGCTTTAAGTCGCGAGCAGTACTTC.

This chain links TRBV19 with TRBJ1-6; D gene unclear. V was pared by 3 bases and J by 2 bases, with 8 bases between. Looked up from germline, CDR1 is LNHDA and CDR2 is SQIVND (reference sequence). This CDR3 contains 15 residues. The CDR3 DNA is TGTGCCAGTAGTATCGTGGCGGCCTATAATTCACCCCTCCACTTT. This encodes CASSIVAAYNSPLHF.

The chain links TRBV5-5 to TRBJ1-1, with 7 bases lining up with TRBD1. The trim removed 4 bases at V and 4 bases at J, leaving 4 bases unmatched. CDR1 SGHKS and CDR2 YYEKEE come from the germline V gene (reference sequence). CDR3 length: 13 amino acids. As DNA, the CDR3 is TGTGCCAGCAGCCAAACAGGGGTCACTGAAGCTTTCTTT. Translated, it gives CASSQTGVTEAFF.

The chain carries TRBV12-5 and TRBJ1-1; weak D call: TRBD1 (6 bases). The CDR3 is 19 amino acids. The V end was cut by 7 bases, the J end by 0 bases, with 27 bases between. Germline assignment: CDR1 LGHNT and CDR2 FRNRAP. CDR3 nucleotides: TGTGCTAGTGCCAAGGGGTCAGGGACACCTAACTTGATGAACACTGAAGCTTTCTTT. Translated: CASAKGSGTPNLMNTEAFF.

The CDR3 spells CACAGYGYTF. CDR3 DNA: TGTGCCTGTGCCGGCTATGGCTACACCTTC. V and J are TRBV30 and TRBJ1-2; D remains ambiguous. This CDR3 is 10 amino acids long. Trimming took off 6 bases at V and 4 bases at J, with 6 bases between the two ends. Germline-derived CDR1 and CDR2 are GTSNPN and SVGIG (reference sequence).

The rearrangement uses TRBV5-8 and TRBJ1-5; TRBD1 is a possible D gene (6 bases). The germline CDR1 and CDR2 sequences are SGHTS and YDEGEE. The V and J ends lost 4 bases and 4 bases respectively, with 15 bases between them. The CDR3 is 15 residues long. The CDR3 spells CASSPSGGRNQPQHF. The CDR3 DNA follows: TGTGCCAGCAGCCCGTCCGGGGGGCGTAATCAGCCCCAGCATTTT. The variable domain in full, with the rest retrieved from reference TRBV5-8 and TRBJ1-5, is EAGVTQSPTHLIKTRGQQATLRCSPISGHTSVYWYQQALGLGLQFLLWYDEGEERNRGNFPPRFSGRQFPNYSSELNVNALELEDSALYLCASSPSGGRNQPQHFGDGTRLSIL.

This clone was picked up one time. The chain carries TRBV18 and TRBJ1-1; D not certain. Germline V gene lookup returns CDR1 KGHSH and CDR2 LQKENI. V was trimmed by 6 bases and J by 5 bases, leaving 19 bases between them. The CDR3 contains 15 residues. The CDR3 sequence: CASSRIEGSVTEAFF. CDR3 bases: TGTGCCAGCTCCCGAATTGAGGGAAGCGTAACTGAAGCTTTCTTT. Full variable domain (missing parts from reference TRBV18 and TRBJ1-1): NAGVMQNPRHLVRRRGQEARLRCSPMKGHSHVYWYRQLPEEGLKFMVYLQKENIIDESGMPKERFSAEFPKEGPSILRIQQVVRGDSAAYFCASSRIEGSVTEAFFGQGTRLTVV.

Only a few counts were recorded for this clone. The gene calls are TRBV24-1 and TRBJ2-2, with D unclear. Germline V CDR1 and CDR2: KGHDR, SFDVKD. The CDR3 length is 15 residues. Trimming took off 8 bases at V and 0 bases at J, with 12 bases between the two ends. CDR3 residues: CATNFAPTNTGELFF. The CDR3 nucleotides read TGTGCCACCAACTTCGCCCCCACGAACACCGGGGAGCTGTTTTTT.

The chain employs TRBV18 and TRBJ2-2; 7 nucleotides match TRBD1. The V segment lost 1 base and the J segment 5 bases; nucleotides outside the gene matches: 7. From germline, CDR1 is KGHSH and CDR2 LQKENI. The CDR3 has 16 amino acids. CDR3 nucleotide sequence: TGTGCCAGCTCACCACTGAGGGACAGATCTACCGGGGAGCTGTTTTTT. Translated, it gives CASSPLRDRSTGELFF.

This chain joins TRBV5-4 and TRBJ2-5; 7 nucleotides agree with TRBD1. Per germline, CDR1 SGHNT and CDR2 YYREEE (reference sequence). This CDR3 is 15 amino acids long. With 3 bases clipped from V and 1 base from J, the junction kept 6 bases outside the gene matches. This CDR3 reads CASSYSGTAQETQYF. CDR3 coding DNA: TGTGCCAGCAGCTATTCCGGGACAGCCCAAGAGACCCAGTACTTC.

The rearrangement uses TRBV15 and TRBJ1-1; D ambiguous. Trimming removed 7 bases at V and 7 bases at J, with 13 bases between. The CDR3 has 12 amino acids. Germline V CDR1 and CDR2: LNHNV, YYDKDF (reference sequence). CDR3 DNA: TGTGCCACCACCCTAGGCCCCGGTGAAGCTTTCTTT. Protein: CATTLGPGEAFF. Full variable domain (missing parts from reference TRBV15 and TRBJ1-1): DAMVIQNPRYQVTQFGKPVTLSCSQTLNHNVMYWYQQKSSQAPKLLFHYYDKDFNNEADTPDNFQSRRPNTSFCFLDIRSPGLGDTAMYLCATTLGPGEAFFGQGTRLTVV.

The rearrangement links TRBV2 to TRBJ1-2; 7 bases are shared with TRBD1. V lost 4 bases and J lost 7; bases outside the gene matches: 15. Germline lookup yields CDR1 SNHLY and CDR2 FYNNEI. This CDR3 contains 16 residues. The DNA of the CDR3 is TGTGCCAGCAGTGTCAGTGTGGGACAGCCGTTCGGTGGCTACACCTTC. This gives the protein CASSVSVGQPFGGYTF.

This rearrangement joins TRBV12-3 or TRBV12-4 to TRBJ1-1; 10 bases match TRBD1. Trimming removed 6 bases from V and 4 bases from J; junction bases left unmatched: 2. This CDR3 region has 13 residues. CDR3 sequence (DNA): TGTGCCAGCAGAAGACAGGGGGCCACTGAAGCTTTCTTT. Amino acids: CASRRQGATEAFF.

The J gene is TRBJ1-6, the V gene TRBV19; possibly TRBD1 for D (5 bases). There are 15 residues in the CDR3. Trimming pared 9 bases from V and 6 bases from J, leaving 18 bases between. Germline V gene lookup returns CDR1 LNHDA and CDR2 SQIVND (reference sequence). CDR3 coding DNA: TGTGCCAGCAAACCGGAGGGGAACGTTAATTCACCCCTCCACTTT. It specifies CASKPEGNVNSPLHF.

V usage is TRBV7-9 and J usage is TRBJ1-2; D remains ambiguous. This CDR3 is built from 12 residues. The germline CDR1 and CDR2 sequences are SEHNR and FQNEAQ (reference sequence). Trimming stripped 4 bases from V and 2 bases from J, with 5 bases between. The CDR3 DNA is TGTGCCAGCAGCTCCCGGAACTATGGCTACACCTTC. This gives the protein CASSSRNYGYTF.

The chain uses TRBV5-4 and TRBJ2-5; possibly TRBD1 for D (7 bases). The germline V and J ends were trimmed by 3 bases and 3 bases, with 15 bases remaining between them. CDR1 is SGHNT and CDR2 is YYREEE in the germline V gene (reference sequence). This CDR3 comprises 15 residues. CDR3 DNA: TGTGCCAGCAGCTCGGAGGGACAGAGGAAAGAGACCCAGTACTTC. Residues: CASSSEGQRKETQYF.

V and J are TRBV5-4 and TRBJ2-5, with 7 bases aligning to TRBD2. This CDR3 has 15 residues. Germline loops: CDR1 SGHNT, CDR2 YYREEE (reference sequence). Trimming cost V 3 bases and J 1 base; bases outside gene matches: 6. The CDR3 loop is CASSSSSGAQETQYF. For the CDR3, the DNA is TGTGCCAGCAGCTCCTCGAGCGGGGCCCAAGAGACCCAGTACTTC.

The chain carries TRBV18 and TRBJ1-1, with TRBD1 as a possible D gene (5 bases). V was cut by 6 bases and J by 5 bases, with 19 bases left in between. This CDR3 comprises 15 residues. Germline loops: CDR1 KGHSH, CDR2 LQKENI. CDR3 coding DNA: TGTGCCAGCTCCCCCGCCCAGGGAAGAAGGACTGAAGCTTTCTTT. Its protein is CASSPAQGRRTEAFF.

The rearrangement links TRBV7-9 to TRBJ1-1; possibly TRBD1 for D (5 bases). The V end lost 3 bases, the J end lost 2 bases, and 10 bases lay between the germline ends. Germline values: CDR1 SEHNR, CDR2 FQNEAQ (reference sequence). The CDR3 totals 14 residues. The CDR3 DNA is TGTGCCAGCAGCTTCACAGGACGTAACACTGAAGCTTTCTTT. The encoded protein is CASSFTGRNTEAFF.

The J gene is TRBJ1-1, the V gene TRBV20-1, with D tentatively TRBD1 (5 bases). This CDR3 is 11 amino acids long. Trimming shortened V by 5 bases and J by 11 bases, and 15 bases separated the two germline ends. The germline V gene has CDR1 DFQATT and CDR2 SNEGSKA (reference sequence). The chain's CDR3 is CSAPAGFYAFF. CDR3 DNA sequence: TGCAGTGCTCCGGCAGGGTTTTACGCTTTCTTT.

The chain combines TRBV10-3 with TRBJ2-5; D might be TRBD2 (7 bases). From germline, CDR1 is ENHRY and CDR2 SYGVKD. V was trimmed by 2 bases and J by 3 bases, leaving 19 bases between them. There are 17 residues in the CDR3. Here the CDR3 reads CAISEGSALGGEETQYF. Written as DNA, the CDR3 is TGTGCCATCAGTGAGGGGAGCGCCCTAGGGGGGGAAGAGACCCAGTACTTC.

V is TRBV7-2 and J is TRBJ2-7, with D uncertain. V lost 3 bases and J lost 6, with 6 bases in between. This CDR3 is 11 amino acids long. Germline loops: CDR1 SGHTA, CDR2 FQGNSA. CDR3 residues: CASSFMSEQYF. The CDR3 bases are TGTGCCAGCAGCTTTATGTCCGAGCAGTACTTC.